This T cell receptor beta chain was recovered during a study of T cells expressing NK-cell markers. TCRdb reanalyzed the 5' RACE reads and collapses them to one entry per CDR3 protein, without DNA. Its table lists about 400,000 distinct CDR3 sequences. The CDR3 runs 16 residues. The germline V gene has CDR1 SGHRS and CDR2 YFSETQ. The genes are TRBV5-1 and TRBJ2-5; TCRdb names TRBD1, which stays unverified in the absence of DNA. The source of this sequence is a woman between 45 and 65 years old in good health. The sample consisted of blood T cells: a sorted CD56 or NKG2C T cell subset, CD4+ or CD8+ T cells, or bulk PBMC T cells (not recorded which). The CDR3 region is CASSLGLSRGGETQYF.